One sample yielded the 28 T cell receptor beta chains listed below, sequenced in a study of blood T cell repertoires in COVID-19. Libraries were prepared by immunoSEQ multiplex PCR; TCRdb keeps only in-frame clonotypes and omits some of them. The sample has approximately 300,000 clones; 80% to 90% are singletons. The sample was peripheral blood. Receptors originate from a man aged 18 to 30 who had recovered from COVID-19.

To note about this clone: Other DNA sequences of this sample code for an identical CDR3. V usage is TRBV6-5 and J usage is TRBJ1-1, with D possibly TRBD1 on 5 matching bases. The germline V gene encodes CDR1 MNHEY and CDR2 SVGAGI. The CDR3 runs to 13 residues. V dropped 8 bases and J dropped 0 bases, with 10 bases sitting between them. CDR3 protein: CASRGGLNTEAFF. The CDR3, as DNA: TGTGCCAGCCGGGGGGGGTTGAACACTGAAGCTTTCTTT.

The chain uses TRBV5-1 and TRBJ2-7; no clear D. Germline V gene data show CDR1 as SGHRS and CDR2 as YFSETQ. V dropped 3 bases and J dropped 3 bases, with 10 bases sitting between them. The CDR3 extends over 13 amino acids. Here the CDR3 reads CASSSLGYYEQYF. CDR3 in DNA: TGCGCCAGCAGCTCCCTAGGTTACTACGAGCAGTACTTC.

The genes are TRBV4-1 and TRBJ2-1, with TRBD1 matching 8 bases. The germline V gene has CDR1 MGHRA and CDR2 YSYEKL. V dropped 7 bases and J dropped 3; count of bases not matched to a gene: 2. This CDR3 is 13 amino acids long. The CDR3 region is CASKDRGYNEQFF. As DNA, the CDR3 is TGCGCCAGCAAAGACAGGGGCTACAATGAGCAGTTCTTC.

V is TRBV15 and J is TRBJ2-3, with a weak D call TRBD1 (5 bases). The CDR3 sequence is 14 residues long. Trimming stripped 1 base from V and 3 bases from J, with 8 bases between. Per germline, CDR1 LNHNV and CDR2 YYDKDF (reference sequence). CDR3 sequence: CATSRGGRTDTQYF. In nucleotides, the CDR3 is TGTGCCACCAGCAGAGGGGGCAGAACAGATACGCAGTATTTT. Full variable domain (rest looked up from reference TRBV15 and TRBJ2-3): DAMVIQNPRYQVTQFGKPVTLSCSQTLNHNVMYWYQQKSSQAPKLLFHYYDKDFNNEADTPDNFQSRRPNTSFCFLDIRSPGLGDTAMYLCATSRGGRTDTQYFGPGTRLTVL.

The rearrangement uses TRBV7-3 and TRBJ2-1; 12 nucleotides agree with TRBD1. Losses at the gene ends were 6 bases for V and 9 bases for J; bases not matched to a gene: 9. Germline-derived CDR1 and CDR2 are SGHTA and FQGTGA. The CDR3 runs to 15 residues. CDR3 loop: CASSFGDRGPSEQFF. CDR3 nucleotides: TGTGCCAGCAGTTTCGGGGACAGGGGGCCTAGTGAGCAGTTCTTC.

The DNA of the CDR3 is TGTGCCAGCAGCCCGGGACAGCTGGGGAATCAGCCCCAGCATTTT. This sequence encodes CASSPGQLGNQPQHF. The V call is TRBV9, the J call TRBJ1-5; 7 bases line up with TRBD1. The germline V gene has CDR1 SGDLS and CDR2 YYNGEE. The CDR3 sequence is 15 residues long. V lost 4 bases and J lost 4; bases outside the gene matches: 8.

The gene calls are TRBV11-2 and TRBJ1-1; D unresolved. From germline, CDR1 is SGHAT and CDR2 FQNNGV. Trimming stripped 6 bases from V and 0 bases from J, with 8 bases between. The CDR3 has 13 amino acids. Here the CDR3 reads CASRVTMNTEAFF. DNA for the CDR3: TGTGCCAGCAGGGTCACTATGAACACTGAAGCTTTCTTT.

The V gene is TRBV27, the J gene TRBJ1-3; 7 bases are a match to TRBD1. The germline V gene encodes CDR1 MNHEY and CDR2 SMNVEV (reference sequence). J lost 2 bases, V lost 4 bases, and 5 bases had no gene match. The CDR3 totals 15 residues. CDR3 nucleotide sequence: TGTGCCAGCAGTTCTCTGACAGGGACTGGAAACACCATATATTTT. Its protein is CASSSLTGTGNTIYF.

The chain uses TRBV7-9 and TRBJ2-1; 8 positions agree with TRBD1. The CDR3 spans 15 residues. Per the germline V gene, CDR1 is SEHNR and CDR2 is FQNEAQ (reference sequence). After removal of 2 bases from V and 5 bases from J, the junction contained 5 bases not matched to a gene. CDR3 amino acids: CASSLQGAGNNEQFF. DNA for the CDR3: TGTGCCAGCAGCTTACAGGGGGCGGGAAACAATGAGCAGTTCTTC.

The chain recombines TRBV6-2 or TRBV6-3 with TRBJ2-7, with D possibly TRBD1 on 6 matching bases. The CDR3 runs to 16 residues. Germline V gene data show CDR1 as MNHEY and CDR2 as SVGEGT. V dropped 3 bases and J dropped 0 bases, with 15 bases sitting between them. The CDR3 loop reads CASSYRGQSDSYEQYF. CDR3 in DNA: TGTGCCAGCAGTTATCGAGGACAGTCCGACTCCTACGAGCAGTACTTC.

The chain couples TRBV27 to TRBJ1-1; D not resolved. This CDR3 contains 15 residues. Trimming left V 2 bases short and J 2 bases short, with 12 bases between. Germline V gives CDR1 MNHEY, CDR2 SMNVEV (reference sequence). The CDR3 DNA sequence: TGTGCCAGCAGTTTAATACGGGAATACAACACTGAAGCTTTCTTT. Encoded protein: CASSLIREYNTEAFF.

The chain carries TRBV5-1 and TRBJ2-5, with TRBD2 matching over 9 bases. The length of the CDR3 is 15 residues. Germline values: CDR1 SGHRS, CDR2 YFSETQ. Trimming removed 5 bases from V and 5 bases from J; junction bases left unmatched: 10. The CDR3 DNA is TGCGCCAGCAGTTCGCTAGCGGGGAGCGGGGAGACCCAGTACTTC. Translation: CASSSLAGSGETQYF.

This chain uses TRBV29-1 with TRBJ2-1, with 14 positions matching TRBD2. The V segment lost 6 bases and the J segment 3 bases; nucleotides outside the gene matches: 13. Germline assignment: CDR1 SQVTM and CDR2 ANQGSEA. This CDR3 spans 18 amino acids. This CDR3 reads CSVGSGLAGVDSYNEQFF. The CDR3, as DNA: TGCAGCGTGGGTTCGGGACTAGCGGGAGTAGACAGCTACAATGAGCAGTTCTTC.

The chain joins TRBV25-1 to TRBJ2-2, with 7 bases lining up with TRBD1. V lost 5 bases to trimming and J lost 5 bases; unmatched junction nucleotides: 11. The CDR3 totals 16 residues. Germline V gene data show CDR1 as MGHDK and CDR2 as SYGVNS. The CDR3 sequence: CASSRIEAGGTGELFF. CDR3 in DNA: TGTGCCAGCAGTAGAATTGAGGCAGGGGGAACCGGGGAGCTGTTTTTT.

This clone has a single count. V is TRBV18 and J is TRBJ1-1; D is possibly TRBD1 (5 bases). Germline-derived CDR1 and CDR2 are KGHSH and LQKENI. There are 15 residues in the CDR3. V was trimmed by 3 bases and J by 0 bases, leaving 11 bases between them. The CDR3 spells CASSPQGGMNTEAFF. The CDR3, as DNA: TGTGCCAGCTCACCCCAGGGAGGAATGAACACTGAAGCTTTCTTT.

The V and J genes are TRBV5-5 and TRBJ1-4; 12 nucleotides line up with TRBD1. This CDR3 contains 14 residues. The trim removed 4 bases at V and 7 bases at J, leaving 2 bases unmatched. In germline, CDR1 is SGHKS, CDR2 YYEKEE (reference sequence). The CDR3 spells CASSGTGGLEKLFF. CDR3 bases: TGTGCCAGCAGCGGGACAGGGGGCCTTGAAAAACTGTTTTTT.

Concerning this clone itself: The sample holds other DNA sequences that translate to the same CDR3. This sequence joins TRBV19 and TRBJ2-1; a possible D gene is TRBD2 (6 bases). Germline V CDR1 and CDR2: LNHDA, SQIVND (reference sequence). The CDR3 sequence is 14 residues long. V shed 5 bases and J shed 0 bases, with 8 bases lying between them. CDR3 sequence reads: CASSLASSYNEQFF. The CDR3 DNA reads as TGTGCCAGTAGTCTAGCGAGCTCCTACAATGAGCAGTTCTTC.

This chain uses TRBV7-2 with TRBJ1-2, with D tentatively TRBD1 (5 bases). This CDR3 spans 13 amino acids. Deletions cut 1 base from V and 3 bases from J, with 6 bases between. Germline assignment: CDR1 SGHTA and CDR2 FQGNSA. The CDR3 region is CASSLGGDYGYTF. Here the CDR3 DNA reads TGTGCCAGCAGCTTAGGGGGGGACTATGGCTACACCTTC.

The CDR3: CASSPPLGGEETQYF. In DNA, the CDR3 is TGTGCCAGCTCACCACCTCTTGGAGGCGAAGAGACCCAGTACTTC. J is TRBJ2-5 and V is TRBV18; possible D gene TRBD2, 5 bases. Germline values: CDR1 KGHSH, CDR2 LQKENI. Trimming pared 0 bases from V and 3 bases from J, leaving 11 bases between. The CDR3 is 15 amino acids.

The CDR3 nucleotides are TGTGCCAGCAGCTTAGGAACAGGGTTATACGAGCAGTACTTC. This codes for CASSLGTGLYEQYF. The rearrangement uses TRBV13 and TRBJ2-7, with D possibly TRBD1 on 6 matching bases. Trimming took off 0 bases at V and 4 bases at J, with 10 bases between the two ends. The CDR3 covers 14 residues. Germline loops: CDR1 PRHDT, CDR2 FYEKMQ (reference sequence).

The chain employs TRBV6-1 and TRBJ1-4; D might be TRBD1 (5 bases). Germline V gene sequence: CDR1 MNHNS, CDR2 SASEGT. The V end was cut by 3 bases, the J end by 4 bases, with 18 bases between. The CDR3 sequence is 17 residues long. CDR3 in amino acids: CASSDGREDRLNEKLFF. The CDR3 bases are TGTGCCAGCAGTGACGGCAGGGAAGATCGCCTTAATGAAAAACTGTTTTTT.

The rearrangement links TRBV2 to TRBJ2-7, with TRBD2 identical over 10 bases. The CDR3 consists of 23 residues. V was pared by 6 bases and J by 0 bases, with 29 bases of the junction left unmatched. Germline CDR1 reads SNHLY; CDR2 reads FYNNEI. The CDR3 region has the DNA TGTGCCAGCAGCCTTAAGGAGGGGGCCTACTCTCCCGGGACTAGCGTGAGCTCCTACGAGCAGTACTTC. Translated: CASSLKEGAYSPGTSVSSYEQYF.

This chain joins TRBV6-2 or TRBV6-3 and TRBJ2-1; no definite D call. Germline V gene lookup returns CDR1 MNHEY and CDR2 SVGEGT. There are 13 residues in the CDR3. V was cut by 4 bases and J by 7 bases, with 11 bases left in between. This chain's CDR3 is CASSFSQNNEQFF. CDR3 DNA: TGTGCCAGCAGTTTTTCCCAAAATAATGAGCAGTTCTTC.

This clone was counted a few times. This chain connects TRBV29-1 to TRBJ2-6; D is undetermined. Germline V lookup: CDR1 SQVTM, CDR2 ANQGSEA. This CDR3 has 14 amino acids. V was clipped by 1 base and J by 2 bases, with 6 bases between them. CDR3 protein: CSVEGAPGANVLTF. The CDR3 nucleotides read TGCAGCGTTGAAGGGGCCCCTGGGGCCAACGTCCTGACTTTC.

Details on this clone: Other DNA sequences in this sample translate to the same CDR3. V is TRBV20-1 and J is TRBJ2-7; the D gene is possibly TRBD1 (5 bases). Trimming removed 6 bases from V and 2 bases from J, with 8 bases in between. Germline values: CDR1 DFQATT, CDR2 SNEGSKA (reference sequence). This CDR3 spans 11 amino acids. CDR3 in amino acids: CSAPGTYEQYF. The CDR3 coding sequence is TGCAGTGCGCCAGGGACCTACGAGCAGTACTTC.

J is TRBJ1-2 and V is TRBV5-1, with TRBD1 as a possible D gene (6 bases). Trimming took off 1 base at V and 7 bases at J, with 17 bases between the two ends. The CDR3 consists of 15 residues. CDR1 is SGHRS, CDR2 YFSETQ, per germline. DNA of the CDR3: TGCGCCAGCAGCTTGCAGGCAGGGGAGGGACGTGGCTACACCTTC. This gives the protein CASSLQAGEGRGYTF.

The V and J genes are TRBV20-1 and TRBJ2-2; D not certain. Per the germline V gene, CDR1 is DFQATT and CDR2 is SNEGSKA (reference sequence). Trimming shortened V by 6 bases and J by 8 bases, and 10 bases separated the two germline ends. The CDR3 runs 11 residues. CDR3 sequence: CSARIDGELFF. CDR3 DNA: TGCAGTGCCAGGATTGATGGGGAGCTGTTTTTT.

This rearrangement joins TRBV6-5 to TRBJ2-1, with 10 bases fitting TRBD2. Germline V CDR1 and CDR2: MNHEY, SVGAGI. J gave up 8 bases and V 2 bases, and 6 bases lay outside the gene matches. The CDR3 is 15 amino acids. The CDR3 spells CASSYTGLASDEQFF. The CDR3 nucleotides read TGTGCCAGCAGTTACACGGGACTAGCGAGCGATGAGCAGTTCTTC.